What follows are 30 T cell receptor beta chains derived from one specimen sequenced in a study of blood T cell dynamics during melanoma immunotherapy. Time point here: pre-treatment baseline. Sequenced by immunoSEQ multiplex PCR; TCRdb stores in-frame clones only, minus some. The sample gives 5,500 to 8,500 clones, approximately 80% of which show up once; about 35% is in the top ten. The material sequenced was blood, taken from a patient treated with checkpoint blockade. These receptors originate from a human donor with melanoma. Some clones in this sample may be carry-over from other donors' samples.

This clone was seen a single time. The rearrangement uses TRBV9 and TRBJ2-2, with D possibly called TRBD1 or TRBD2 (5 bases each). This CDR3 spans 15 amino acids. The ends were cut back, 0 bases at V and 3 bases at J, with 9 bases in the middle. Germline V gives CDR1 SGDLS, CDR2 YYNGEE. CDR3 protein: CASSVAMGDTGELFF. CDR3 in DNA: TGTGCCAGCAGCGTAGCTATGGGGGACACCGGGGAGCTGTTTTTT. The entire variable domain, with the rest obtained from reference TRBV9 and TRBJ2-2, is as follows: DSGVTQTPKHLITATGQRVTLRCSPRSGDLSVYWYQQSLDQGLQFLIQYYNGEERAKGNILERFSAQQFPDLHSELNLSSLELGDSALYFCASSVAMGDTGELFFGEGSRLTVL.

The chain has TRBV28 and TRBJ1-6, with a possible D match to TRBD1 (5 bases). Trimming cost V 8 bases and J 4 bases, with 12 bases left between them. The CDR3 has 14 residues. Looked up from germline, CDR1 is MDHEN and CDR2 is SYDVKM. The CDR3 is CASCGASYNSPLHF. The CDR3 coding sequence is TGTGCCAGCTGTGGGGCATCATATAATTCACCCCTCCACTTT.

The genes are TRBV11-1 and TRBJ2-7, with D maybe TRBD1 (6 bases). There are 17 residues in the CDR3. The V gene lost 0 bases and the J gene lost 5 bases, with 20 bases spanning the gap. Germline V gives CDR1 SGHAT, CDR2 FQDESV (reference sequence). The CDR3 sequence is CASSLALRITRGNEQYF. Written as DNA, the CDR3 is TGTGCCAGCAGCTTAGCGCTCAGGATTACCAGGGGAAACGAGCAGTACTTC.

The chain links TRBV6-5 to TRBJ1-4; the match to TRBD1 covers 9 bases. Trimming at V came to 5 bases and at J to 3 bases, leaving 4 bases not matched to a gene. The CDR3 extends over 15 amino acids. Per germline, CDR1 MNHEY and CDR2 SVGAGI. CDR3 loop: CASSRTGVPNEKLFF. In nucleotides, the CDR3 is TGTGCCAGCAGTAGGACAGGGGTCCCTAATGAAAAACTGTTTTTT.

This rearrangement joins TRBV6-1 to TRBJ1-2; D unresolved. This CDR3 region has 11 residues. Per the germline V gene, CDR1 is MNHNS and CDR2 is SASEGT. Trimming cost V 7 bases and J 4 bases, with 7 bases left between them. The CDR3 is CASNHAYGYTF. Here the CDR3 DNA reads TGTGCCAGCAATCACGCCTATGGCTACACCTTC.

This clone was seen a handful of times. The chain combines TRBV19 with TRBJ2-7; the D gene is possibly TRBD1 (6 bases). The CDR3 has 11 amino acids. Germline CDR1 is LNHDA and CDR2 is SQIVND (reference sequence). V lost 8 bases and J lost 9, with 14 bases in between. The chain's CDR3 is CASGTGTGQYF. The CDR3 coding sequence is TGTGCCAGTGGAACAGGGACGGGGCAGTACTTC.

A single count supports this clone. The chain combines TRBV19 with TRBJ2-6; the D gene could be TRBD1 or TRBD2 (5 bases each). V lost 3 bases and J 0 bases, leaving 15 bases between the germline ends. Germline V gene data show CDR1 as LNHDA and CDR2 as SQIVND (reference sequence). The CDR3 contains 18 residues. The CDR3 DNA sequence: TGTGCCAGTAGTATTACAGGCGCGAGCGGCTCTGGGGCCAACGTCCTGACTTTC. Protein sequence: CASSITGASGSGANVLTF.

The V gene is TRBV14, the J gene TRBJ1-5, with D possibly being TRBD1 (5 bases). The V and J ends lost 3 bases and 7 bases respectively, with 13 bases between them. Looked up from germline, CDR1 is SGHDN and CDR2 is FVKESK. The CDR3 runs 14 residues. The CDR3 is CASSQLGDRQPQHF. The CDR3 bases are TGTGCCAGCAGCCAGTTAGGGGATCGGCAGCCCCAGCATTTT.

This chain links TRBV28 with TRBJ2-1; 7 bases are shared with TRBD2. This CDR3 spans 15 amino acids. V shed 6 bases and J 1 base; nucleotides not matched to a gene: 6. Germline lookup yields CDR1 MDHEN and CDR2 SYDVKM. CDR3 nucleotide sequence: TGTGCCAGCAGAATCCCGGGAGGATCCTACAATGAGCAGTTCTTC. Its translation: CASRIPGGSYNEQFF. Drawing the rest from reference TRBV28 and TRBJ2-1, the complete variable domain is DVKVTQSSRYLVKRTGEKVFLECVQDMDHENMFWYRQDPGLGLRLIYFSYDVKMKEKGDIPEGYSVSREKKERFSLILESASTNQTSMYLCASRIPGGSYNEQFFGPGTRLTVL.

This clone was found once. V gene TRBV9 combines with J gene TRBJ2-7, with D maybe TRBD1 (6 bases). Germline assignment: CDR1 SGDLS and CDR2 YYNGEE. V dropped 5 bases and J dropped 5 bases, with 17 bases sitting between them. This CDR3 has 14 residues. The CDR3 DNA follows: TGTGCCAGCAGTCAAACTCCCGGGACAAACGAGCAGTACTTC. Encoded protein: CASSQTPGTNEQYF.

The V gene is TRBV4-1, the J gene TRBJ2-1, with 12 bases matching TRBD2. The CDR3 totals 15 residues. J was trimmed by 5 bases and V by 5 bases; bases with no gene match: 4. The germline V gene encodes CDR1 MGHRA and CDR2 YSYEKL. DNA for the CDR3: TGCGCCAGCAGCATGACTAGCGGGAGCCACAATGAGCAGTTCTTC. It specifies CASSMTSGSHNEQFF.

Comment on this clone: A much larger clone lies one base from this, so it may be a read error. The chain is built from TRBV30 and TRBJ1-4; D perhaps matches TRBD1 (6 bases). Germline V CDR1 and CDR2: GTSNPN, SVGIG (reference sequence). V dropped 3 bases and J dropped 5 bases, with 16 bases sitting between them. This CDR3 is built from 15 residues. CDR3 in DNA: TGTGCCTGGAGGCCGGGGGGGGGCACGAATGAAAAACTGTTTTTT. Amino acid sequence: CAWRPGGGTNEKLFF.

This chain links TRBV19 with TRBJ2-5; the match to TRBD2 covers 9 bases. CDR3 size: 15 residues. CDR1 is LNHDA and CDR2 is SQIVND in the germline V gene (reference sequence). J gave up 1 base and V 5 bases, and 5 bases lay outside the gene matches. The CDR3 here is CASSLAGGPQETQYF. The CDR3 bases are TGTGCCAGTAGTCTGGCGGGGGGGCCCCAAGAGACCCAGTACTTC.

This clone was counted only a few times. The CDR3 DNA reads as TGTGCCAGCAGCCAAATAGCGGGAGACTCCTACAATGAGCAGTTCTTC. This translates into CASSQIAGDSYNEQFF. The rearrangement joins TRBV7-8 to TRBJ2-1; 9 bases agree with TRBD2. The CDR3 covers 16 residues. CDR1 SGHVS and CDR2 FQNEAQ come from the germline V gene. V dropped 5 bases and J dropped 0; count of bases not matched to a gene: 5.

This clone was seen just once. The chain combines TRBV6-1 with TRBJ1-3; D is uncertain. Per the germline V gene, CDR1 is MNHNS and CDR2 is SASEGT. The CDR3 sequence is 15 residues long. V shed 4 bases and J shed 0 bases, with 10 bases lying between them. CDR3 sequence: CASSAAGYSGNTIYF. The CDR3 region has the DNA TGTGCCAGCAGTGCGGCGGGTTACTCTGGAAACACCATATATTTT.

This chain uses TRBV5-1 with TRBJ2-3, with D possibly TRBD2 on 5 matching bases. V was pared by 4 bases and J by 2 bases, with 8 bases between. Per the germline V gene, CDR1 is SGHRS and CDR2 is YFSETQ. The CDR3 consists of 13 residues. The CDR3 protein is CASSGGDTDTQYF. The CDR3 DNA follows: TGCGCCAGCAGCGGAGGAGACACAGATACGCAGTATTTT.

The chain carries TRBV6-1 and TRBJ2-3; D is ambiguous. Per the germline V gene, CDR1 is MNHNS and CDR2 is SASEGT. The CDR3 spans 12 residues. The V and J ends lost 2 bases and 6 bases respectively, with 6 bases between them. The CDR3 protein is CASSELFDTQYF. CDR3 sequence (DNA): TGTGCCAGCAGTGAACTGTTCGATACGCAGTATTTT.

This chain links TRBV19 with TRBJ2-5; a weak D match, TRBD2 (6 bases). V was clipped by 5 bases and J by 2 bases, with 18 bases between them. CDR3 length: 16 residues. CDR1 LNHDA and CDR2 SQIVND come from the germline V gene (reference sequence). CDR3 amino acids: CASSPRAQGLQETQYF. DNA for the CDR3: TGTGCCAGTAGTCCTCGGGCTCAGGGACTGCAAGAGACCCAGTACTTC.

The rearrangement uses TRBV7-9 and TRBJ2-7; D is possibly TRBD1 (7 bases). CDR3 length: 13 amino acids. The V end lost 4 bases, the J end lost 6 bases, and 13 bases lay between the germline ends. The V gene's germline CDR1 is SEHNR and CDR2 FQNEAQ (reference sequence). The CDR3 coding sequence is TGTGCCAGCAGCTCCCGGCAGGGGGGCGAGCAGTACTTC. It yields the protein CASSSRQGGEQYF. The complete variable domain, with remaining parts taken from reference TRBV7-9 and TRBJ2-7, reads DTGVSQNPRHKITKRGQNVTFRCDPISEHNRLYWYRQTLGQGPEFLTYFQNEAQLEKSRLLSDRFSAERPKGSFSTLEIQRTEQGDSAMYLCASSSRQGGEQYFGPGTRLTVT.

This clone was observed a single time. The chain couples TRBV5-1 to TRBJ1-3; TRBD1 agrees at 8 bases. Germline V gene lookup returns CDR1 SGHRS and CDR2 YFSETQ. Germline trimming cut 3 bases from V and 2 bases from J; bases unmatched to any gene: 7. The CDR3 spans 16 residues. The CDR3 protein is CASSWGGQAPGNTIYF. The CDR3 DNA follows: TGCGCCAGCAGCTGGGGGGGACAGGCCCCTGGAAACACCATATATTTT.

The gene calls are TRBV29-1 and TRBJ2-1; the match to TRBD2 covers 11 bases. After removal of 4 bases from V and 9 bases from J, the junction contained 8 bases not matched to a gene. This CDR3 comprises 14 residues. Germline lookup yields CDR1 SQVTM and CDR2 ANQGSEA. The CDR3 nucleotides read TGCAGCGTTGCTACTAGCGGGAGCAAGGGTGAGCAGTTCTTC. Translation gives CSVATSGSKGEQFF.

The V gene is TRBV4-1, the J gene TRBJ1-4, with 7 bases fitting TRBD1. The CDR3 contains 16 residues. Germline assignment: CDR1 MGHRA and CDR2 YSYEKL. With 0 bases clipped from V and 4 bases from J, the junction kept 5 bases outside the gene matches. The CDR3 nucleotides are TGCGCCAGCAGCCAAGATCCGGGGACAGATAATGAAAAACTGTTTTTT. It yields the protein CASSQDPGTDNEKLFF.

The chain employs TRBV10-3 and TRBJ2-5; a possible D gene is TRBD2 (7 bases). CDR3 size: 14 residues. CDR1 and CDR2 (germline): ENHRY, SYGVKD. V was trimmed by 6 bases and J by 2 bases, leaving 13 bases between them. CDR3 nucleotides: TGTGCCATCAGCGAGGGGGGGGAGCAAGAGACCCAGTACTTC. The encoded protein is CAISEGGEQETQYF.

This chain uses TRBV6-1 with TRBJ2-3, with TRBD2 identical over 8 bases. This CDR3 has 14 residues. Germline CDR1 is MNHNS and CDR2 is SASEGT. J was trimmed by 4 bases and V by 8 bases; bases with no gene match: 8. CDR3 amino acids: CASLPSGSSDTQYF. The DNA of the CDR3 is TGTGCCAGCCTTCCCAGCGGGAGTTCAGATACGCAGTATTTT.

The V gene is TRBV5-1, the J gene TRBJ2-6; 7 positions agree with TRBD1. This CDR3 has 15 amino acids. The germline CDR1 and CDR2 sequences are SGHRS and YFSETQ. Unmatched junction bases numbered 2, after V lost 3 bases and J lost 2 bases. CDR3 bases: TGCGCCAGCAGCTACACAGGGGCTGGGGCCAACGTCCTGACTTTC. This sequence encodes CASSYTGAGANVLTF.

V usage is TRBV11-3 and J usage is TRBJ1-5, with D uncertain. The CDR3 sequence is 14 residues long. V gave up 2 bases and J gave up 0 bases, with 5 bases separating them. CDR1 and CDR2 (germline): SGHNT, YENEEA. The CDR3 loop reads CASSLPVSNQPQHF. The DNA for the CDR3 is TGTGCCAGCAGCTTACCGGTTAGCAATCAGCCCCAGCATTTT.

The V call is TRBV5-1, the J call TRBJ2-1; weak D call: TRBD2 (5 bases). Trimming cost V 0 bases and J 6 bases, with 16 bases left between them. CDR1 SGHRS and CDR2 YFSETQ come from the germline V gene. The CDR3 has 16 residues. This CDR3 reads CASSLGLPGSSNEQFF. For the CDR3, the DNA is TGCGCCAGCAGCTTGGGGCTCCCGGGATCGAGCAATGAGCAGTTCTTC. The full variable domain, its missing parts supplied by reference TRBV5-1 and TRBJ2-1, is KAGVTQTPRYLIKTRGQQVTLSCSPISGHRSVSWYQQTPGQGLQFLFEYFSETQRNKGNFPGRFSGRQFSNSRSEMNVSTLELGDSALYLCASSLGLPGSSNEQFFGPGTRLTVL.

The chain joins TRBV5-1 to TRBJ1-4, with unresolved D. Germline CDR1 and CDR2: SGHRS and YFSETQ. This CDR3 has 15 residues. Between the trimmed V and J ends, which lost 0 bases and 0 bases, there was a span of 6 bases. This CDR3 is CASSLATATNEKLFF. The CDR3 nucleotides are TGCGCCAGCAGCTTGGCAACCGCAACTAATGAAAAACTGTTTTTT.

This chain joins TRBV2 and TRBJ2-7; D is undetermined. Germline values: CDR1 SNHLY, CDR2 FYNNEI. CDR3 length equals 13 residues. V lost 2 bases to trimming and J lost 7 bases, with 12 bases between them. CDR3 coding DNA: TGTGCCAGCAGTGAATTGGCAGTTATGGAGCAGTACTTC. Translated: CASSELAVMEQYF.

This sequence joins TRBV7-8 and TRBJ1-6; 11 bases align to TRBD1. Germline V gives CDR1 SGHVS, CDR2 FQNEAQ. The CDR3 consists of 16 residues. Trimming cost V 6 bases and J 9 bases; bases outside gene matches: 10. In DNA form, the CDR3 reads TGTGCCAGCAGGGAGGGACAGGGGGATTTTGGTTCACCCCTCCACTTT. Its translation is CASREGQGDFGSPLHF. The variable domain in full, completed from reference TRBV7-8 and TRBJ1-6, reads GAGVSQSPRYKVAKRGQDVALRCDPISGHVSLFWYQQALGQGPEFLTYFQNEAQLDKSGLPSDRFFAERPEGSVSTLKIQRTQQEDSAVYLCASREGQGDFGSPLHFGNGTRLTVT.